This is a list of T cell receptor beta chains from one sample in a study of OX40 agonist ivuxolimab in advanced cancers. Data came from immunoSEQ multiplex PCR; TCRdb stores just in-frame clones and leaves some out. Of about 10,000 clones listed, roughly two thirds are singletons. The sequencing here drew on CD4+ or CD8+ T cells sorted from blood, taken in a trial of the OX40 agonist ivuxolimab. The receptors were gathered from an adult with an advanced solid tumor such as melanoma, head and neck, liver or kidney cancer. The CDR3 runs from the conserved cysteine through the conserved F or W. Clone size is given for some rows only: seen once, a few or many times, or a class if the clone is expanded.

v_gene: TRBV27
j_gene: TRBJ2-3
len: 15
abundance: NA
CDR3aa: CASSSRREDLLTQYF

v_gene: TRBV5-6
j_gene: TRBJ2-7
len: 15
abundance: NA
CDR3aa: CASSSDGGPPDEQYF

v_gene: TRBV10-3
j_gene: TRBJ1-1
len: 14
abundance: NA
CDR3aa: CAISESRGNTEAFF

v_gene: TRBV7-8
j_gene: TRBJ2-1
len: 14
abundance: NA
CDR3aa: CASSFPGGLNEQFF

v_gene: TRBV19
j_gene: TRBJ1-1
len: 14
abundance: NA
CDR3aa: CASSITGMGTEAFF

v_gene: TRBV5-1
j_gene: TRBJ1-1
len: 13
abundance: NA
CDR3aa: CASSWDMDTEAFF

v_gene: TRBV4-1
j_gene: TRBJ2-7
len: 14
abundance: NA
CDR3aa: CASSQEALTYEQYF

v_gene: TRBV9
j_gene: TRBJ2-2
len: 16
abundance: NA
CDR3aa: CASSVVSGGDTGELFF

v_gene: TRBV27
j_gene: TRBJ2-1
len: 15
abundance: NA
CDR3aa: CASSLYGNGYNEQFF

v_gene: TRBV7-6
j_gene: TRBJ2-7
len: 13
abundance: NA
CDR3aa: CASAAAKYYEQYF

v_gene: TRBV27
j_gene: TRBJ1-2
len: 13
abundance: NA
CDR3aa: CASSPSTGYGYTF

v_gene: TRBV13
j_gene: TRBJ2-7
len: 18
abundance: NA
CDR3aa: CASSLGLAGVYGSYEQYF

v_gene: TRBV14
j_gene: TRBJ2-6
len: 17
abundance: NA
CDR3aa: CASSQGAGNPGANVLTF

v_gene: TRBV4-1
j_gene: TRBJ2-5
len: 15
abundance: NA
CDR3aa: CASSQESREGETQYF

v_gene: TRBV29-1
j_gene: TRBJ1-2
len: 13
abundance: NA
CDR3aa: CSVPQGLSYGYTF

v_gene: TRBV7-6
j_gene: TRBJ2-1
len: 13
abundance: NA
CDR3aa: CASSPRRYNEQFF

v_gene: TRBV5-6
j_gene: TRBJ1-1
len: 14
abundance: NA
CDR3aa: CASRFARGGTEAFF

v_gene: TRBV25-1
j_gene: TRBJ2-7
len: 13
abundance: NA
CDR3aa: CASSEYRGLEQYF

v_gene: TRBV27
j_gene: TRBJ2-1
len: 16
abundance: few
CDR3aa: CASSLLGTSGRLIQFF

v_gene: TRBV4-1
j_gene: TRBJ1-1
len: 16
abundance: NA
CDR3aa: CASSQPGQTRHTEAFF

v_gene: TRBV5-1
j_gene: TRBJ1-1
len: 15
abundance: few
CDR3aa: CASSPVGVWNTEAFF

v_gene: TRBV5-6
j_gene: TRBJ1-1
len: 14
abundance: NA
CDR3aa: CASSPNVVNTEAFF

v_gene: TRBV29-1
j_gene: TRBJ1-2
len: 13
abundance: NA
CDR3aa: CSVALPAVYGYTF

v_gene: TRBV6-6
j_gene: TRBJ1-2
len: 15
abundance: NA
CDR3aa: CASRPGTGALYGYTF

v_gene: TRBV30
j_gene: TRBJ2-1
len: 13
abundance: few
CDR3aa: CAWGSGVSNEQFF

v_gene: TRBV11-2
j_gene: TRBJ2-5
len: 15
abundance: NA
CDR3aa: CASSFWGRGQETQYF

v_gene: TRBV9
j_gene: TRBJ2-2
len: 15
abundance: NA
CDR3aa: CASSVEQGVVGELFF

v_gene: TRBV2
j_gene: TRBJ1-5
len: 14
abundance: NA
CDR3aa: CASGYRGLYQPQHF

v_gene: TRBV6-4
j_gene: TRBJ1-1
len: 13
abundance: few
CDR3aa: CASSERQNTEAFF

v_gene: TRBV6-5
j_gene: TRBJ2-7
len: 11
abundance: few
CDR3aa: CASSGGHKQYF

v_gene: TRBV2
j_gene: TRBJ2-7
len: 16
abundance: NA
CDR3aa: CASSLLLAGASYEQYF

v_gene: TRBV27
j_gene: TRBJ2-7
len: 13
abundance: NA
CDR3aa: CASSSFLENEQYF

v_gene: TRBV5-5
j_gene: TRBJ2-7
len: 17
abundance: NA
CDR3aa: CASSLRDRGDIRYEQYF

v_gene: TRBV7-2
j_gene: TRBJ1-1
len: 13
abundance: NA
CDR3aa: CASSIDSGTEAFF

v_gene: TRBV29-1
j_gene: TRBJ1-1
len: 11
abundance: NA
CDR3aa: CSASGGAEAFF

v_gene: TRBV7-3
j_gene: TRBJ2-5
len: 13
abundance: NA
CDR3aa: CASSLKGLGTQYF

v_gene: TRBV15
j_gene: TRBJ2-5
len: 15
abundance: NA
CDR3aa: CATSTPWAGQETQYF

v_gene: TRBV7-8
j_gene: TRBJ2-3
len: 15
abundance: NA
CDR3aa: CASSLELADTDTQYF

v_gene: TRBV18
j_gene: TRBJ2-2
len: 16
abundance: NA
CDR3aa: CASSSFPGGSTGELFF

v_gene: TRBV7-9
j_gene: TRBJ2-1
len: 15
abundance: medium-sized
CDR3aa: CASSFPTRSYNEQFF

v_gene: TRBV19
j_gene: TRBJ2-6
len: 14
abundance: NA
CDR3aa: CASRTSGFGNVLTF

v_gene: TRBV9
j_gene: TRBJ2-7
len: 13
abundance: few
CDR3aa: CASTTSGSYEQYF

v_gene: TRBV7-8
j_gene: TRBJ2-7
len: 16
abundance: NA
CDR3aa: CASSLDPAGGIYEQYF

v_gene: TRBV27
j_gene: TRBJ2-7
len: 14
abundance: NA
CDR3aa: CATKPYRGSYEQYF

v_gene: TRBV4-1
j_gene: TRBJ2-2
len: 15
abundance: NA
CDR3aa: CASSRLAGEVGELFF

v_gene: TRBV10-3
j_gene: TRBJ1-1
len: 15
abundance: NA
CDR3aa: CAISESNSGYAEAFF

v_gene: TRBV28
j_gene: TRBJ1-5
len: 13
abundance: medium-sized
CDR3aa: CASSWTGSQPQHF

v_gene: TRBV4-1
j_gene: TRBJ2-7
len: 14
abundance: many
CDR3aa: CASSLGQGVGEQYF

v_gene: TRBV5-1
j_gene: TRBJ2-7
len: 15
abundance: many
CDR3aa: CASSLEGTVSYEQYF

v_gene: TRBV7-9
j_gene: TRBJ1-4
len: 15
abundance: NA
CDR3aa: CASSSYRTTNEKLFF

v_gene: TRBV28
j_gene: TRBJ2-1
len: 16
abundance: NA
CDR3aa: CASSLVRDSPYNEQFF

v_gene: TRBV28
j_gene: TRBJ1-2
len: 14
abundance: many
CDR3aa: CASSQAGQVIGYTF